These 16 T cell receptor beta chains share one sample of origin, sequenced in a study of T cells after posttransplantation cyclophosphamide. Using immunoSEQ multiplex PCR, the repertoire was profiled, and TCRdb retains in-frame clones only, with some absent. This sample carries roughly 32,000 clones, none of them present only once. Source material: PBMCs. These receptors originate from a woman aged 30 to 39 in good health and a related stem cell transplant donor.

The table lists this clone with a few counts. The chain couples TRBV11-2 to TRBJ2-3, with a possible D match to TRBD1 (5 bases). The CDR3 consists of 15 residues. Germline CDR1 SGHAT, CDR2 FQNNGV. V lost 0 bases, J lost 5 bases, and 12 bases lay in between. The CDR3 nucleotides are TGTGCCAGCAGCTTAGAGGGGTCTAGGGGAGATACGCAGTATTTT. Amino acids: CASSLEGSRGDTQYF.

The gene calls are TRBV6-5 and TRBJ1-4; 7 bases line up with TRBD1. V shed 0 bases, J shed 5 bases, and the junction held 3 bases outside the gene matches. Germline CDR1 and CDR2: MNHEY and SVGAGI. The CDR3 extends over 15 amino acids. The chain's CDR3 is CASSYSGTANEKLFF. CDR3 in DNA: TGTGCCAGCAGTTACTCGGGGACAGCGAATGAAAAACTGTTTTTT.

This clone was observed a handful of times. V usage is TRBV28 and J usage is TRBJ1-6, with 12 bases identical to TRBD1. The trim removed 3 bases at V and 6 bases at J, leaving 6 bases unmatched. This CDR3 spans 17 amino acids. Germline V gene lookup returns CDR1 MDHEN and CDR2 SYDVKM. CDR3 nucleotides: TGTGCCAGCAGTTTCTCGGGACAGGGGGCGTTTAATTCACCCCTCCACTTT. Translating it yields CASSFSGQGAFNSPLHF.

This chain links TRBV6-5 with TRBJ1-2, with 12 bases fitting TRBD1. Germline V gene sequence: CDR1 MNHEY, CDR2 SVGAGI. There are 15 residues in the CDR3. Trimming cost V 2 bases and J 6 bases; bases outside gene matches: 4. For the CDR3, the DNA is TGTGCCAGCAGTTACGCGGGACAGGGGGCGGATGGCTACACCTTC. It codes for CASSYAGQGADGYTF.

In this sample, this clone turned up many times. The V call is TRBV7-9, the J call TRBJ2-2; TRBD1 aligns across 9 bases. The junction had 14 bases not matched to a gene; V was cut back by 6 bases and J by 9 bases. Germline values: CDR1 SEHNR, CDR2 FQNEAQ (reference sequence). The CDR3 contains 16 residues. The CDR3 DNA reads TGTGCCAGCAGTCAGAGGTCGTACAGGGGGCTTCGGGAGCTGTTTTTT. This gives the protein CASSQRSYRGLRELFF.

This clone showed up many times. V gene TRBV4-3 combines with J gene TRBJ1-4, with 11 bases lining up with TRBD1. The CDR3 length is 16 residues. The trim removed 1 base at V and 8 bases at J, leaving 6 bases unmatched. Germline assignment: CDR1 LGHNA and CDR2 YSLEER. CDR3: CASSQGSGQGAEKLFF. The CDR3 coding sequence is TGCGCCAGCAGCCAAGGCTCCGGACAGGGGGCGGAAAAACTGTTTTTT.

This clone was detected ten times or more. The chain employs TRBV19 and TRBJ2-3; 9 bases map to TRBD1. Germline values: CDR1 LNHDA, CDR2 SQIVND (reference sequence). CDR3 size: 14 residues. The V segment lost 3 bases and the J segment 4 bases; nucleotides outside the gene matches: 2. The CDR3 DNA reads TGTGCCAGTAGTATCGACAGGGGGGCAGATACGCAGTATTTT. This encodes CASSIDRGADTQYF. Full variable domain (rest looked up from reference TRBV19 and TRBJ2-3): DGGITQSPKYLFRKEGQNVTLSCEQNLNHDAMYWYRQDPGQGLRLIYYSQIVNDFQKGDIAEGYSVSREKKESFPLTVTSAQKNPTAFYLCASSIDRGADTQYFGPGTRLTVL.

J is TRBJ2-7 and V is TRBV9; D is tentatively TRBD1 or TRBD2 (7 bases each). Germline V gene sequence: CDR1 SGDLS, CDR2 YYNGEE. This CDR3 has 16 amino acids. V gave up 4 bases and J gave up 4 bases, with 21 bases separating them. CDR3 sequence: CASSTEWGGGWYEQYF. The CDR3 DNA follows: TGTGCCAGCAGCACCGAATGGGGAGGGGGCTGGTACGAGCAGTACTTC.

This clone was observed many times. The J gene is TRBJ2-7, the V gene TRBV7-6, with D perhaps matching TRBD1 (6 bases). V lost 5 bases and J lost 6, with 14 bases in between. Germline values: CDR1 SGHVS, CDR2 FNYEAQ. The CDR3 consists of 13 residues. CDR3 sequence: CASSTRDTSEQYF. In nucleotides, the CDR3 is TGTGCCAGCAGCACCCGGGACACCTCCGAGCAGTACTTC. Drawing the rest from reference TRBV7-6 and TRBJ2-7, the complete variable domain is GAGVSQSPRYKVTKRGQDVALRCDPISGHVSLYWYRQALGQGPEFLTYFNYEAQQDKSGLPNDRFSAERPEGSISTLTIQRTEQRDSAMYRCASSTRDTSEQYFGPGTRLTVT.

The chain employs TRBV30 and TRBJ2-2; possibly TRBD1 for D (5 bases). Per the germline V gene, CDR1 is GTSNPN and CDR2 is SVGIG (reference sequence). The CDR3 consists of 12 residues. The CDR3 nucleotides are TGTGTTTGGGTCAGGGCGGCCGGGGAGCTGTTTTTT. As protein: CVWVRAAGELFF.

The sample holds many counts of this clone. The gene calls are TRBV5-1 and TRBJ1-1; 7 bases line up with TRBD1. The germline V gene has CDR1 SGHRS and CDR2 YFSETQ. This CDR3 comprises 14 residues. Germline trimming cut 5 bases from V and 6 bases from J; bases unmatched to any gene: 10. DNA for the CDR3: TGCGCCAGCAGAAACAGGGGCCAGAGGGCTGAAGCTTTCTTT. Its translation: CASRNRGQRAEAFF.

This chain links TRBV12-3 or TRBV12-4 with TRBJ2-2; D might be TRBD2 (6 bases). With 5 bases removed from V and 4 bases from J, the gap between germline ends came to 14 bases. The CDR3 is 15 residues long. In DNA, the CDR3 is TGTGCCAGCAGTCCCGAGGGTAGCGGCACCGGGGAGCTGTTTTTT. This sequence encodes CASSPEGSGTGELFF.

This clone was seen ten or more times. This rearrangement joins TRBV27 to TRBJ1-1; D is possibly TRBD1 (6 bases). Per germline, CDR1 MNHEY and CDR2 SMNVEV (reference sequence). Trimming pared 5 bases from V and 5 bases from J, leaving 15 bases between. The CDR3 runs to 14 residues. The CDR3 DNA is TGTGCCAGCAGTCGTACGCAGGGGTGGACTGAAGCTTTCTTT. As protein: CASSRTQGWTEAFF.

V is TRBV29-1 and J is TRBJ1-4, with 12 bases matching TRBD1. The germline V gene encodes CDR1 SQVTM and CDR2 ANQGSEA. The CDR3 has 15 amino acids. V dropped 8 bases and J dropped 4; count of bases not matched to a gene: 8. CDR3 amino acids: CSSRDRGLDNEKLFF. CDR3 bases: TGCAGCTCCCGGGACAGGGGGCTGGATAATGAAAAACTGTTTTTT.

This clone showed up many times. The gene calls are TRBV7-8 and TRBJ2-7; 7 nucleotides agree with TRBD1. CDR1 and CDR2 (germline): SGHVS, FQNEAQ. J was trimmed by 2 bases and V by 3 bases; bases with no gene match: 7. The CDR3 spans 15 residues. In nucleotides, the CDR3 is TGTGCCAGCAGCTTGATGAGGGACAGTCCCTACGAGCAGTACTTC. Its translation is CASSLMRDSPYEQYF.

This clone has ten or more counts. The V gene is TRBV5-8, the J gene TRBJ2-7, with TRBD2 matching over 9 bases. This CDR3 has 15 amino acids. The V segment lost 5 bases and the J segment 1 base; nucleotides outside the gene matches: 7. Germline V gene sequence: CDR1 SGHTS, CDR2 YDEGEE. The CDR3 nucleotides read TGTGCCAGCAGAACTCTAGCGGGGCAATCCTACGAGCAGTACTTC. This gives the protein CASRTLAGQSYEQYF.